This T cell receptor beta chain was documented in a study of T cell changes during pregnancy in multiple sclerosis. This CDR3 spans 16 amino acids. Looked up from germline, CDR1 is SGDLS and CDR2 is YYNGEE. V was trimmed by 0 bases and J by 5 bases, leaving 17 bases between them. Repertoires were generated with immunoSEQ multiplex PCR, while TCRdb's copy carries only in-frame clones and drops some. The table includes tens of thousands of clones, roughly 92% detected once. The chain recombines TRBV9 with TRBJ1-1, with D possibly matching TRBD1 (5 bases). This clonotype originated in a female donor in good health, enrolled as a control in a pregnancy study. The sample consisted of peripheral blood, taken after pregnancy. The CDR3 DNA sequence: TGTGCCAGCAGCGTAGAACCCCGGTTGGGGGGGACTGAAGCTTTCTTT. This encodes CASSVEPRLGGTEAFF. Combining the CDR3 with reference TRBV9 and TRBJ1-1 gives the whole variable domain DSGVTQTPKHLITATGQRVTLRCSPRSGDLSVYWYQQSLDQGLQFLIQYYNGEERAKGNILERFSAQQFPDLHSELNLSSLELGDSALYFCASSVEPRLGGTEAFFGQGTRLTVV.